Listed below are T cell receptor beta chains from one sample, sequenced in a study of radiotherapy plus CTLA-4 blockade in lung cancer. The protocol was immunoSEQ multiplex PCR, while the TCRdb copy is restricted to in-frame clones and leaves out a portion. The sample shows tens of thousands of clones, around 80% of them seen only once. The source material was peripheral blood, sampled from a patient treated with radiotherapy plus ipilimumab. Receptor source: a human donor with non-small cell lung cancer who had a complete response to radiotherapy plus ipilimumab. Each CDR3 is given with its conserved first and last residue. The order of the fields is J gene, V gene, D gene, clone size, CDR3 DNA, CDR3 protein. A D gene is named only where the DNA matches it firmly. Clone size is not always given. Where it is, it says once, few, many or a class for expanded clones.

>TRBJ2-1|TRBV12-5|.|.
TGTGCTAGTGGTTTTTCCGGGACTCAGGTCGATGAGCAGTTCTTC
CASGFSGTQVDEQFF
>TRBJ2-1|TRBV10-3|TRBD1|.
TGTGCCATCAACCCCGGGACAGTCAACAATGAGCAGTTCTTC
CAINPGTVNNEQFF
>TRBJ1-2|TRBV5-1|.|.
TGCGCCAGCAGCTTCGGCAGGGTACTTGGCTACACCTTC
CASSFGRVLGYTF
>TRBJ1-4|TRBV28|.|.
TGTGCCAGCAGTCCAAGGGACCCCCGAAAACTGTTTTTT
CASSPRDPRKLFF
>TRBJ1-1|TRBV4-1|.|.
TGCGCCAGCAGCCAAGAAAGGGGACCTAACACTGAAGCTTTCTTT
CASSQERGPNTEAFF
>TRBJ1-1|TRBV7-8|.|.
TGTGCCAGCAGCCTAAACAGCGAGGGATCGAGAGCTGAAGCTTTCTTT
CASSLNSEGSRAEAFF
>TRBJ1-5|TRBV5-1|.|.
TGCGCCAGCAGCTTGGGGACCCCAGGGGAGGGCAATCAGCCCCAGCATTTT
CASSLGTPGEGNQPQHF
>TRBJ1-6|TRBV7-2|TRBD1|.
TGTGCCAGCAGCAATGACAGGGGTGCTGTTATGGCCCTCCACTTT
CASSNDRGAVMALHF
>TRBJ1-6|TRBV19|.|.
TGTGCCAGTAGTATAGAAGAACCGATCTATAATTCACCCCTCCACTTT
CASSIEEPIYNSPLHF
>TRBJ1-2|TRBV11-2|TRBD1|few
TGTGCCAGCAGCTTGGGACAGGGGGCCCATGGCTACACCTTC
CASSLGQGAHGYTF
>TRBJ1-4|TRBV29-1|.|.
TGCAGCGTTGGACAAAGTAATGAAAAACTGTTTTTT
CSVGQSNEKLFF
>TRBJ1-5|TRBV7-8|.|.
TGTGCCAGCAGCTTAAGCACCGGTGCGGACACTTTCAATCAGCCCCAGCATTTT
CASSLSTGADTFNQPQHF
>TRBJ2-2|TRBV15|TRBD2|.
TGTGCCACCAGCAGCCGTAGCGGGGGGGCCCCCGCCGGGGAGCTGTTTTTT
CATSSRSGGAPAGELFF
>TRBJ1-2|TRBV6-5|.|.
TGTGCCAGCAGTCGGACGGCTTACTACACCTTC
CASSRTAYYTF
>TRBJ2-3|TRBV6-5|.|few
TGTGCCAGCAGTTACTCGGCCAGCCGCACAGATACGCAGTATTTT
CASSYSASRTDTQYF
>TRBJ1-5|TRBV7-9|.|.
TGTGCCAGCAGCCCGGGGCACAGGGTAGAAAATCAGCCCCAGCATTTT
CASSPGHRVENQPQHF